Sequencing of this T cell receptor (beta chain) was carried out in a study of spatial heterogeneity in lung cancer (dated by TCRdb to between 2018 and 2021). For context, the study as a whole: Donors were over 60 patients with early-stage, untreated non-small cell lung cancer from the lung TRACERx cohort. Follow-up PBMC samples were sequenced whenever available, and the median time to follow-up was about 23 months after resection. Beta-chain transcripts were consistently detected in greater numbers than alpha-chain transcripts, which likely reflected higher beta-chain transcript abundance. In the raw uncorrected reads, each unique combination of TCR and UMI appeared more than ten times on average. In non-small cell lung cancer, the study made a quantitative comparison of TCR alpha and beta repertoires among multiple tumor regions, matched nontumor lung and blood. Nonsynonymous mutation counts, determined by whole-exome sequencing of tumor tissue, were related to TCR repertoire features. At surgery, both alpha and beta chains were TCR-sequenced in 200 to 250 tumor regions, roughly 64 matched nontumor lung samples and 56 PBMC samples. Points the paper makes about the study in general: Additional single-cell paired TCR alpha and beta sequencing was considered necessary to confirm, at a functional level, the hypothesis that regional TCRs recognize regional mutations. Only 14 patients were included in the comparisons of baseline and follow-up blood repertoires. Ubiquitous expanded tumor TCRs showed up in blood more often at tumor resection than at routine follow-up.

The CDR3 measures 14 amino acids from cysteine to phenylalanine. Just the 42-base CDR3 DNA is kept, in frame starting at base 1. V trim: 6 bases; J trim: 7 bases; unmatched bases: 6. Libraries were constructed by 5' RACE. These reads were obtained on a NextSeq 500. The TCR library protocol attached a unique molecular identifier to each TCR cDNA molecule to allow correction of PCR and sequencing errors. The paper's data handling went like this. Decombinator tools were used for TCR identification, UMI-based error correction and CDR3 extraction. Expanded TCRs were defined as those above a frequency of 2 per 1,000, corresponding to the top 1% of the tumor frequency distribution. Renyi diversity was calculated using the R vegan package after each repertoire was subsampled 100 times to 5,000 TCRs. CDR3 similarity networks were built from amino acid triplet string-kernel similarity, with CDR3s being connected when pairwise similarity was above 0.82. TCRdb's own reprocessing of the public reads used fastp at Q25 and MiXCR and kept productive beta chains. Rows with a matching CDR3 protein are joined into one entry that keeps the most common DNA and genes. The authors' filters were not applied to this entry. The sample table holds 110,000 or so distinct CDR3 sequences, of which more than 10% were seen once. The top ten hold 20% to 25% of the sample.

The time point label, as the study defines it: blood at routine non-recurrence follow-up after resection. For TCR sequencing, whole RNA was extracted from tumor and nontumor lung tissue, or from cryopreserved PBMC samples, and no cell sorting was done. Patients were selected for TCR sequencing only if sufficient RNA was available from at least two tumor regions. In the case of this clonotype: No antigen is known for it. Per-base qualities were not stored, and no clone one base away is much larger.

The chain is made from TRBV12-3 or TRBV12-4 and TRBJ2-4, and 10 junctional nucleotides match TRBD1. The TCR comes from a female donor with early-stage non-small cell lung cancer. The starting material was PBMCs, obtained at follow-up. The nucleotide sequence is TGTGCCAGCAGCCGGGACAGGGGAGGTAACATTCAGTACTTC. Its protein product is CASSRDRGGNIQYF.